This T cell receptor beta chain was identified during a study of shared T cell receptors in the human thymus. From germline, CDR1 is LGHNA and CDR2 YNFKEQ. The CDR3 runs 21 residues. J gave up 5 bases and V 3 bases, and 21 bases lay outside the gene matches. TCRdb's table, derived via immunoSEQ multiplex PCR, lists solely in-frame clones and lacks some. This sample has over 350,000 clones, with just under 95% found just once. The sequence derives from a human donor. What was sequenced was thymocytes. J is TRBJ2-2 and V is TRBV4-2; TRBD1 agrees at 10 bases. Written as DNA, the CDR3 is TGTGCCAGCAGCCACCTCGACAGGGGGCCTCGGACTGGCGGGAGTACCGGGGAGCTGTTTTTT. Its translation: CASSHLDRGPRTGGSTGELFF.